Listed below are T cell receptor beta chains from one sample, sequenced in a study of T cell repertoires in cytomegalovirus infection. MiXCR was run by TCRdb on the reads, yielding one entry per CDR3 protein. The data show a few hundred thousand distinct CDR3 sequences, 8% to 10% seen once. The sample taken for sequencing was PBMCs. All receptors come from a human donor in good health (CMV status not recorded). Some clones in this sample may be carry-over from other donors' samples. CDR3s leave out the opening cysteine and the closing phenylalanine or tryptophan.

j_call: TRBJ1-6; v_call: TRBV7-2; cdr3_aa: ASSQDRQNSPLH
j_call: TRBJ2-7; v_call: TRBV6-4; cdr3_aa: ASSPRQTSINEQY
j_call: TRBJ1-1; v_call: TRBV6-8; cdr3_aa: ASSYPSSNTEAF
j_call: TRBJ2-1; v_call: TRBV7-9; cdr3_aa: ASSAHTGGSYNEQF
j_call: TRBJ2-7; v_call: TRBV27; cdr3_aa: ASRRGQGSYEQY
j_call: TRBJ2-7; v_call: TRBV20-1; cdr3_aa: SAGLRSSYEQY
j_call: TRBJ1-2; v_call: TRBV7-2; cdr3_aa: ASSPRRGEDGYT
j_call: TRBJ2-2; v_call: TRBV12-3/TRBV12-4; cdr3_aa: ASNPTVTGELF
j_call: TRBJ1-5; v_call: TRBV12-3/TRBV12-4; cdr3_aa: ASKQSNQPQH
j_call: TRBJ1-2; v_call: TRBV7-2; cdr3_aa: ASSSPTGPNYGYT
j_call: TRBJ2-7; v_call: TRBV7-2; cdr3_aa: ASRGDGASEQY
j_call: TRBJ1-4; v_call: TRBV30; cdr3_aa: AWSRPQTGGGEKLF
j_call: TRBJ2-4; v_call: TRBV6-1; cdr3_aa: ASSEVQTGVAKNIQY
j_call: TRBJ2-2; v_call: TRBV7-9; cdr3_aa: ASSFGLVGPGELF
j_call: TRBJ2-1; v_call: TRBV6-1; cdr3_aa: ASSDYSGGEGNEQF
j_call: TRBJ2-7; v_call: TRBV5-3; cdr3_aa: ASSLPTGFEQY
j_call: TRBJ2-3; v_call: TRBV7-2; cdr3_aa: ASSLRGGGVGTDTQY
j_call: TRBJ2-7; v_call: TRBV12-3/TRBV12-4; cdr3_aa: ASSRGQGLTYEQY
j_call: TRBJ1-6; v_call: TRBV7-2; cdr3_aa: ASSYYNSPLH
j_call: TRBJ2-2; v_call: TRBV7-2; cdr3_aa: ASSLQGVAGGPTGELF
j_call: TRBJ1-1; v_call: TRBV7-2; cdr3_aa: ASSLVRTEAF
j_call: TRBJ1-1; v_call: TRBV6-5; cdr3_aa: ATAPHRNTEAF
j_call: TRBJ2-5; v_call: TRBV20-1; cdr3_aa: SAQPTSQETQY
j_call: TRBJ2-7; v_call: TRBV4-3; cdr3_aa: ASSQVLGSYEQY
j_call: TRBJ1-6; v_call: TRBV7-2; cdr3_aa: ASSFTVGAREYNSPLH
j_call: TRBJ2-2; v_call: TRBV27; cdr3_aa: ASSFSVWNTGELF
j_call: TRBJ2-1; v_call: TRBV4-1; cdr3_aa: ASSQDMGGAGPGEQF
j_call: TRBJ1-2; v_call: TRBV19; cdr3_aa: ASRPFGGSGYT
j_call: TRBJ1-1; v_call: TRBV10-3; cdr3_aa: AISASGLMNTEAF
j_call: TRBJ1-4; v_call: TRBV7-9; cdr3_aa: ASSLVGGPERGEKLF
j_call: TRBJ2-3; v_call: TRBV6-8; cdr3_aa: ASAGALYTDTQY
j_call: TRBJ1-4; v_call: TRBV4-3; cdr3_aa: ASSHGFLGAEKLF
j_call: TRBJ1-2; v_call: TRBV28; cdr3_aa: ASRLTGYGYT
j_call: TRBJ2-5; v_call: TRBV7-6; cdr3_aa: ASTKDRGLGQTQY
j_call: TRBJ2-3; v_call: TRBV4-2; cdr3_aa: ASSQDSREREGLNTDTQY
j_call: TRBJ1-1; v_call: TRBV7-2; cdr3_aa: ASSLYIGKNTEAF
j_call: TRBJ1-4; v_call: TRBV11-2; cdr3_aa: ASSLVSALATNEKLF
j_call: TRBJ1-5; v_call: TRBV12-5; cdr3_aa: ASGLVRTTGIESNQPQH
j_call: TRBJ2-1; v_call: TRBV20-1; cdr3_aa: SASGLVNEQF
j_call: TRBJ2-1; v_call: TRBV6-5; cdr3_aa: ASSGTSGGHPSNEQF
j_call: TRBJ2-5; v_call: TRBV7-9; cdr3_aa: ASSPWGPQETQY
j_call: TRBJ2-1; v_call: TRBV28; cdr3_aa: ASSSGQRFPNEQF
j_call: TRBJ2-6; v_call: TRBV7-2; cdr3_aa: ASSFGPGLSGANVLT
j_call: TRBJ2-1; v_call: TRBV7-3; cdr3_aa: ASSPGTSWGNEQF
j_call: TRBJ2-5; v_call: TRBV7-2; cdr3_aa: ASSLARTSSIETQY
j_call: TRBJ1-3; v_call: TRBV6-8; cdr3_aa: ASSSSLSGNTIY
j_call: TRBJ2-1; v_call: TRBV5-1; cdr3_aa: ASRGLAGMGEQF
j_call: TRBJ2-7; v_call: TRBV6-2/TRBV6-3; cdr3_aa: ASSSGTGVSEQY
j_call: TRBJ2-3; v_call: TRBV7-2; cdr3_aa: ASSLGGGAGSADTQY
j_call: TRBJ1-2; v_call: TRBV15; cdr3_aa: ATSRAPGREYGYT
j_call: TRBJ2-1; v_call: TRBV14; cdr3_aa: ASSPLPGQGLYNEQF
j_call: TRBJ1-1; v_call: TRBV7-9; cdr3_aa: ASSVQQNTEAF
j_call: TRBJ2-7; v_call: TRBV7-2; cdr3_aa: ASSRTHLSYEQY